This is a list of T cell receptor beta chains from one sample in a study of T cell responses to AZD1222 COVID-19 vaccine. The repertoire was sequenced with immunoSEQ multiplex PCR; TCRdb's copy has only in-frame clones and lacks some. The table lists around 150,000 clones, around 93% of them singletons. Sequenced material: peripheral blood, taken 28 days after the second AZD1222 dose. The receptors shown here come from an adult who received the AZD1222 COVID-19 vaccine. Both conserved end residues are part of each CDR3. The D gene is left open where the match is weak. Size is stated for part of the rows, as once, few or many counts, or as a class when the clone is expanded.

CDR3aa,CDR3nt,abundance,v_gene,j_gene,d_gene
CASSSKDSNGNTIYF,TGTGCCAGCAGCTCCAAGGACAGTAATGGAAACACCATATATTTT,NA,TRBV3-1/TRBV3-2,TRBJ1-3,NA
CASSSKNFLSGNTIYF,TGTGCCAGCAGCTCCAAAAATTTCTTGAGTGGGAACACCATATATTTT,NA,TRBV7-2,TRBJ1-3,NA
CAWSVGSGVYNEQFF,TGTGCCTGGAGTGTGGGGAGCGGGGTCTACAATGAGCAGTTCTTC,NA,TRBV30,TRBJ2-1,TRBD2
CASRRQVGGYGYTF,TGTGCCAGCAGACGTCAAGTCGGGGGGTATGGCTACACCTTC,once,TRBV6-5,TRBJ1-2,NA
CASQQGLGNTIYF,TGTGCCAGTCAACAGGGACTGGGAAACACCATATATTTT,few,TRBV19,TRBJ1-3,NA
CASNMLGQPQHF,TGTGCCAGCAATATGCTCGGTCAGCCCCAGCATTTT,NA,TRBV12-3/TRBV12-4,TRBJ1-5,NA
CASSPGQGAVYEQYF,TGTGCCAGCAGTCCGGGACAGGGGGCTGTCTACGAGCAGTACTTC,few,TRBV4-2,TRBJ2-7,TRBD1
CSVRTGGNNEQFF,TGCAGCGTTCGGACAGGGGGTAACAATGAGCAGTTCTTC,NA,TRBV29-1,TRBJ2-1,TRBD1
CARPGLLQETQYF,TGTGCCAGACCCGGCCTCCTACAAGAGACCCAGTACTTC,NA,TRBV7-2,TRBJ2-5,NA
CASSSYREQPQHF,TGTGCCAGCAGTTCCTACAGGGAACAGCCCCAGCATTTT,NA,TRBV12-3/TRBV12-4,TRBJ1-5,NA
CASSPLEVPNTEAFF,TGTGCCAGCTCACCTTTGGAGGTTCCGAACACTGAAGCTTTCTTT,NA,TRBV18,TRBJ1-1,NA
CASSHKVAGGPYEQYF,TGCGCCAGCAGCCATAAAGTAGCGGGGGGACCCTACGAGCAGTACTTC,NA,TRBV23-1,TRBJ2-7,TRBD2
CAISGTGLNQPQHF,TGTGCCATCAGCGGGACAGGGCTAAATCAGCCCCAGCATTTT,NA,TRBV10-3,TRBJ1-5,TRBD1
CATKDSTDTQYF,TGTGCCACCAAGGACAGCACAGATACGCAGTATTTT,NA,TRBV24-1,TRBJ2-3,NA
CASSLRESMLSGYTF,TGTGCCAGCAGCCTCAGAGAATCTATGCTTAGTGGCTACACCTTC,NA,TRBV3-1/TRBV3-2,TRBJ1-2,NA
CASSHKTSGDSYEQYF,TGCGCCAGCAGCCACAAAACTAGCGGGGACTCCTACGAGCAGTACTTC,NA,TRBV4-1,TRBJ2-7,TRBD2
CASSLSILGEQYF,TGTGCCAGCAGCTTAAGTATACTCGGCGAGCAGTACTTC,NA,TRBV7-6,TRBJ2-7,NA
CASSAGPYEQYF,TGTGCCAGTAGTGCGGGCCCCTACGAGCAGTACTTC,NA,TRBV19,TRBJ2-7,NA
CASSVTGSEETQYF,TGCGCCAGCAGTGTGACAGGGTCGGAAGAGACCCAGTACTTC,NA,TRBV10-1,TRBJ2-5,TRBD1
CASSQGTNQPQHF,TGTGCCAGCAGCCAAGGCACAAATCAGCCCCAGCATTTT,NA,TRBV7-3,TRBJ1-5,NA
CASSLDGNSPLHF,TGCGCCAGCAGCTTGGACGGGAATTCACCCCTCCACTTT,NA,TRBV5-1,TRBJ1-6,NA
CASSLGTDTQYF,TGTGCCAGCAGTTTAGGCACAGATACGCAGTATTTT,NA,TRBV27,TRBJ2-3,NA
CASSQGRLNYGYTF,TGCGCCAGCAGCCAAGGCAGGCTGAACTATGGCTACACCTTC,NA,TRBV4-1,TRBJ1-2,NA
CSVAGTGRVGTEAFF,TGCAGCGTTGCTGGGACAGGGAGGGTAGGCACTGAAGCTTTCTTT,NA,TRBV29-1,TRBJ1-1,TRBD1
CAISGPTGSGDNEQFF,TGTGCCATCAGTGGTCCGACTGGGTCCGGCGACAATGAGCAGTTCTTC,NA,TRBV10-3,TRBJ2-1,NA
CASSSRQGVWDGYTF,TGTGCCAGCAGCTCCCGACAGGGGGTTTGGGATGGCTACACCTTC,NA,TRBV11-3,TRBJ1-2,TRBD1
CASSIWASTDTQYF,TGTGCCAGTAGTATTTGGGCTAGCACAGATACGCAGTATTTT,NA,TRBV19,TRBJ2-3,NA
CASSPSWAQEGYGYTF,TGTGCCAGCTCACCGTCCTGGGCCCAGGAGGGCTATGGCTACACCTTC,NA,TRBV18,TRBJ1-2,NA
CASSPGTGASPLHF,TGTGCCAGTAGCCCTGGGACAGGGGCCTCACCCCTCCACTTT,once,TRBV19,TRBJ1-6,TRBD1
CASRRQGRQYF,TGTGCCAGCAGACGGCAGGGGCGACAGTACTTC,NA,TRBV12-3/TRBV12-4,TRBJ2-7,NA
CASSLAFTDTQYF,TGTGCCAGCAGCTTAGCCTTCACAGATACGCAGTATTTT,once,TRBV11-2,TRBJ2-3,NA
CASGSPREGPSYEQYF,TGTGCTAGTGGTTCCCCTCGGGAGGGCCCCTCCTACGAGCAGTACTTC,NA,TRBV12-5,TRBJ2-7,TRBD2
CASRPQTGTYEQYF,TGTGCCAGCAGACCACAAACAGGGACCTACGAGCAGTACTTC,NA,TRBV6-5,TRBJ2-7,NA
CASRATGYTF,TGTGCCAGCAGGGCGACTGGCTACACCTTC,NA,TRBV2,TRBJ1-2,NA
CASSQEGQGGSPLHF,TGCGCCAGCAGCCAAGAGGGACAGGGAGGTTCACCCCTCCACTTT,NA,TRBV4-1,TRBJ1-6,TRBD1
CASQRGGTTDTGELFF,TGTGCCAGCCAGCGTGGGGGGACTACCGACACCGGGGAGCTGTTTTTT,NA,TRBV6-6,TRBJ2-2,TRBD2
CSASMPPKMNTEAFF,TGCAGTGCTAGTATGCCACCGAAGATGAACACTGAAGCTTTCTTT,once,TRBV20-1,TRBJ1-1,NA
CASSRTGSGNTIYF,TGTGCCAGCAGTCGCACAGGGTCTGGAAACACCATATATTTT,NA,TRBV7-9,TRBJ1-3,NA
CASGGGNSNQPQHF,TGTGCCAGCGGAGGGGGAAATAGCAATCAGCCCCAGCATTTT,NA,TRBV28,TRBJ1-5,NA
CASSYRGDINEKLFF,TGTGCCAGCAGTTACCGCGGGGACATCAATGAAAAACTGTTTTTT,NA,TRBV6-5,TRBJ1-4,NA
CASSLSGGLYNEQFF,TGTGCCAGCAGCTTATCGGGGGGGCTCTACAATGAGCAGTTCTTC,NA,TRBV11-3,TRBJ2-1,TRBD2
CASSQGAGVTDTQYF,TGCGCCAGCAGCCAAGGAGCGGGGGTCACAGATACGCAGTATTTT,NA,TRBV4-1,TRBJ2-3,TRBD2
CASSLANQGREAFF,TGTGCCAGCAGCTTAGCGAATCAGGGACGTGAAGCTTTCTTT,NA,TRBV7-2,TRBJ1-1,NA
CASSVAGTGKETQYF,TGTGCCAGCAGCGTAGCCGGGACAGGTAAAGAGACCCAGTACTTC,NA,TRBV9,TRBJ2-5,TRBD1
CASSLAGVANTGELFF,TGTGCCAGCAGCTTGGCCGGGGTGGCGAACACCGGGGAGCTGTTTTTT,once,TRBV5-6,TRBJ2-2,NA
CASSVERNTDTQYF,TGTGCCAGCAGCGTAGAGAGAAACACAGATACGCAGTATTTT,NA,TRBV9,TRBJ2-3,NA
CASSGTPGELFF,TGTGCCAGCAGCGGGACCCCCGGGGAGCTGTTTTTT,NA,TRBV28,TRBJ2-2,NA
CASSQDMNTEAFF,TGTGCCAGCTCACAAGATATGAACACTGAAGCTTTCTTT,NA,TRBV18,TRBJ1-1,NA
CATSRARDLWGYTF,TGTGCCACCAGCAGAGCCCGGGACCTATGGGGCTACACCTTC,NA,TRBV15,TRBJ1-2,NA
CASSGRTGPGPSSPLHF,TGTGCCAGCAGCGGACGGACAGGGCCCGGCCCTAGTTCACCCCTCCACTTT,NA,TRBV9,TRBJ1-6,TRBD1
CASSPGGVGETQYF,TGTGCCAGCAGCCCGGGGGGGGTGGGAGAGACCCAGTACTTC,NA,TRBV9,TRBJ2-5,TRBD2
CASSDDAVWQYF,TGTGCCAGCAGCGACGACGCCGTGTGGCAGTATTTT,NA,TRBV6-2/TRBV6-3,TRBJ2-3,NA
CASSEQSSYEQYF,TGTGCCAGCAGTGAGCAGAGCTCCTACGAGCAGTACTTC,NA,TRBV6-1,TRBJ2-7,NA
CASSLAGEGYSQPQHF,TGTGCCAGCAGCTTAGCGGGGGAGGGTTACAGTCAGCCCCAGCATTTT,NA,TRBV7-9,TRBJ1-5,NA
CASSTQKDRAYGYTF,TGTGCCAGCAGCACTCAGAAAGACAGGGCCTATGGCTACACCTTC,NA,TRBV7-9,TRBJ1-2,TRBD1